The TCR beta chain described here comes from a study of CD8+ T cells in alopecia areata. Study-wide results and limits: Normal-skin resident alphabeta T cells also appear among scalp sample sequences. Clarity of TCR sharing across patients fell short of that in mice, possibly HLA-related.

It was cDNA, reverse transcribed from extracted RNA, that served as the sequencing template. The protocol was immunoSEQ multiplex PCR, while the TCRdb copy is restricted to in-frame clones and leaves out a portion. The profile covers over 6,000 clones, with nearly 70% appearing a single time and more than 12% taken by the ten largest. The study team obtained lesional scalp punch biopsies and peripheral blood from alopecia areata patients. Regarding this clone: Its antigen remains unidentified.

Specimen: skin, collected at week 0. This TCR was sampled from a human donor with alopecia areata.

Here the CDR3 DNA reads TGTGCCAGCAGCGAAACAGGGGTTGGTGGCTACACCTTC. This sequence encodes CASSETGVGGYTF. The rearrangement joins TRBV7-2 to TRBJ1-2; 7 positions agree with TRBD1. V lost 5 bases to trimming and J lost 7 bases; unmatched junction nucleotides: 7. This CDR3 has 13 amino acids. Germline CDR1 and CDR2: SGHTA and FQGNSA. Full variable domain (remainder filled in from reference TRBV7-2 and TRBJ1-2): GAGVSQSPSNKVTEKGKDVELRCDPISGHTALYWYRQSLGQGLEFLIYFQGNSAPDKSGLPSDRFSAERTGGSVSTLTIQRTQQEDSAVYLCASSETGVGGYTFGSGTRLTVV.